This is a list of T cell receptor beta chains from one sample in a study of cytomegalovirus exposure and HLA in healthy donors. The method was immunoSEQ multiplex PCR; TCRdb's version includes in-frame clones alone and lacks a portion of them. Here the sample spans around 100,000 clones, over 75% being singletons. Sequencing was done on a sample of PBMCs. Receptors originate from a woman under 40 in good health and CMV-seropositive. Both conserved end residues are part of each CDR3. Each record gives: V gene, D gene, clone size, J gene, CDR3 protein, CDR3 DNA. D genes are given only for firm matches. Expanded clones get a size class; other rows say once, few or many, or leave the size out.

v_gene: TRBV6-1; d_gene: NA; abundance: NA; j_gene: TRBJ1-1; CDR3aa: CASSEMYGVNTEAFF; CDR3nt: TGTGCCAGCAGTGAAATGTACGGAGTAAACACTGAAGCTTTCTTT
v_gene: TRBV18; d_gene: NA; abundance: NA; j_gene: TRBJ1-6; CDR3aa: CASSEENSPLHF; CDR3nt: TGTGCCAGCTCAGAGGAGAATTCACCCCTCCACTTT
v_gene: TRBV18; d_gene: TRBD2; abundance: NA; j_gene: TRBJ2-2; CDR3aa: CASSPRLADTGGELFF; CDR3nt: TGTGCCAGCTCACCAAGACTAGCGGATACGGGCGGGGAGCTGTTTTTT
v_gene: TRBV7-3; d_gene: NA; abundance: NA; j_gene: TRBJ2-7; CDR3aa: CASSLPTSSPEQYF; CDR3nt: TGTGCCAGCAGCTTACCGACTAGTTCTCCCGAGCAGTACTTC
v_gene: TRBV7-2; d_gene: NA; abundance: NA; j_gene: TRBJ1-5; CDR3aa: CASSSDGGAFNQPQHF; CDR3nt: TGTGCCAGCAGCTCCGACGGAGGGGCCTTCAATCAGCCCCAGCATTTT
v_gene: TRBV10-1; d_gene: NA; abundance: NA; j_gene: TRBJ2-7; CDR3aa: CASSPGHTYEQYF; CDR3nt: TGCGCCAGCAGTCCGGGACACACCTACGAGCAGTACTTC
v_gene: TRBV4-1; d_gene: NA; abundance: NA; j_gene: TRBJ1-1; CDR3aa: CASSQGPPSGNTEAFF; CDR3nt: TGCGCCAGCAGCCAAGGCCCCCCCAGCGGGAACACTGAAGCTTTCTTT
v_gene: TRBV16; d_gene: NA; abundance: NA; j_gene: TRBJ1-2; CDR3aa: CASSQSTGYGYTF; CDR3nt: TGTGCCAGCAGCCAATCGACAGGCTATGGCTACACCTTC
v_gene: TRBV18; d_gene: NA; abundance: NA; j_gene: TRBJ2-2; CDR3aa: CASSPPLGVGTGELFF; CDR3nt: TGTGCCAGCTCACCACCTTTGGGAGTAGGGACCGGGGAGCTGTTTTTT
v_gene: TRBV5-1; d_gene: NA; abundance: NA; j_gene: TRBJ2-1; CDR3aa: CASSKTGASRSYNEQFF; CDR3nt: TGCGCCAGCAGCAAAACTGGGGCATCTAGGTCCTACAATGAGCAGTTCTTC
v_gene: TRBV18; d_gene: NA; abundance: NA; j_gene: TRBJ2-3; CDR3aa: CASRPGSGAIVGTDTQYF; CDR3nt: TGTGCCAGCCGACCGGGGAGCGGAGCGATCGTTGGCACAGATACGCAGTATTTT
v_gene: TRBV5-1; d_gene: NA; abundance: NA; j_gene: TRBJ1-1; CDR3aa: CASTGGNFIGTEAFF; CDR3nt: TGCGCCAGCACGGGGGGAAATTTTATAGGCACTGAAGCTTTCTTT
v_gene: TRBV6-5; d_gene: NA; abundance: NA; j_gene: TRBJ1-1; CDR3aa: CASSYGARTMNTEAFF; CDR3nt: TGTGCCAGCAGTTACGGGGCCCGAACCATGAACACTGAAGCTTTCTTT
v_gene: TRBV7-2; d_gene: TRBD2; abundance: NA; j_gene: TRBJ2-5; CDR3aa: CASSLGGGKTQYF; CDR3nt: TGTGCCAGCAGCTTGGGCGGGGGGAAGACCCAGTACTTC
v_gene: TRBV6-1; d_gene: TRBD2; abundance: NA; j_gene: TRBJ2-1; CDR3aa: CASSVLRAGGAEGEQFF; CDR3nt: TGTGCCAGCAGTGTGCTCCGAGCGGGAGGTGCGGAGGGTGAGCAGTTCTTC
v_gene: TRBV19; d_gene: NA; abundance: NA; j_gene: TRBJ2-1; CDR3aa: CASSPGTYNEQFF; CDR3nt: TGTGCCAGTAGTCCCGGGACTTACAATGAGCAGTTCTTC
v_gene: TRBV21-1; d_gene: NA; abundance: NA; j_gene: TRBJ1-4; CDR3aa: CASRPPGGALSEKLFF; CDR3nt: TGTGCCAGCAGGCCCCCGGGGGGGGCGCTCAGTGAAAAACTGTTTTTT
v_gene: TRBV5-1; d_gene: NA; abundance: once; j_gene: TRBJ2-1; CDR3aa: CASSLVGAIYNEQFF; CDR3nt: TGCGCCAGCAGCTTGGTAGGGGCGATCTACAATGAGCAGTTCTTC
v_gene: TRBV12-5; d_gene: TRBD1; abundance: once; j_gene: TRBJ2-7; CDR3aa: CASGLEGQASYEQYF; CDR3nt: TGTGCTAGTGGTTTGGAGGGACAGGCTAGCTACGAGCAGTACTTC
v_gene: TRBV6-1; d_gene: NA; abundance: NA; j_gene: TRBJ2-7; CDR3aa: CASTENIPVEQYF; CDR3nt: TGTGCCAGCACTGAAAATATACCGGTGGAGCAGTACTTC
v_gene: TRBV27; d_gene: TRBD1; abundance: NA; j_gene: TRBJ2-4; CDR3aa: CASSVPPGQGALYIQYF; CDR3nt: TGTGCCAGCAGTGTCCCACCGGGACAGGGGGCGTTATACATTCAGTACTTC
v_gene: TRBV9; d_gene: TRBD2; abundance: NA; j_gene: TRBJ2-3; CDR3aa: CASSVSTSPNTDTQYF; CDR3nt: TGTGCCAGCAGCGTATCGACTAGCCCGAACACAGATACGCAGTATTTT
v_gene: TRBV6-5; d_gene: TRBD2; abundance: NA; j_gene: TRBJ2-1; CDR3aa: CASSYRLAGVRNEQFF; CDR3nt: TGTGCCAGCAGTTACCGACTAGCGGGAGTAAGGAATGAGCAGTTCTTC
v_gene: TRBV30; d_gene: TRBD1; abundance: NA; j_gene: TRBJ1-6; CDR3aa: CAWSRRDSENSPLHF; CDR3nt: TGTGCCTGGAGCCGCCGGGACAGCGAAAATTCACCCCTCCACTTT
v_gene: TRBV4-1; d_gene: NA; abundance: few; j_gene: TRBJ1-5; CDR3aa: CASSHSGGADQPQHF; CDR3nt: TGCGCCAGCAGCCATTCGGGGGGGGCCGATCAGCCCCAGCATTTT
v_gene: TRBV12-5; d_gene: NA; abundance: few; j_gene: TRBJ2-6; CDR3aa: CASGRGGTSGANVLTF; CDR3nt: TGTGCTAGTGGTCGGGGAGGGACATCTGGGGCCAACGTCCTGACTTTC
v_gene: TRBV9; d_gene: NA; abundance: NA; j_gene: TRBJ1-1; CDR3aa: CASSVAGQGWEGAFF; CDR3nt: TGTGCCAGCAGCGTAGCCGGACAAGGCTGGGAGGGAGCTTTCTTT
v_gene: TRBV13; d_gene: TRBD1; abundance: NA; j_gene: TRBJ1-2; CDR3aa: CASSGRSGTGFPDTF; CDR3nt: TGTGCCAGCAGCGGACGCTCGGGGACAGGGTTTCCAGACACCTTC
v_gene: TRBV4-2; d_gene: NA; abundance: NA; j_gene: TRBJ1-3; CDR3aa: CASSQEAQVYSGNTIYF; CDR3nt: TGTGCCAGCAGCCAAGAAGCCCAGGTTTACTCTGGAAACACCATATATTTT
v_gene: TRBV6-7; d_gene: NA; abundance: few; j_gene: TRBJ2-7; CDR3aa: CASSFGGSDEQYF; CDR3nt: TGTGCCAGCAGTTTCGGGGGTTCGGACGAGCAGTACTTC
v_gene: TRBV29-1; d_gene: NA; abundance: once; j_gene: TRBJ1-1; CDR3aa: CSVEVSGPTEAFF; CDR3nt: TGCAGCGTTGAAGTCTCTGGGCCCACTGAAGCTTTCTTT
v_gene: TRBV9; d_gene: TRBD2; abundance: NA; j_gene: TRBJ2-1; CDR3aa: CASSVQTSGYNEQFF; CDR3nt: TGTGCCAGCAGCGTCCAGACTAGCGGCTACAATGAGCAGTTCTTC
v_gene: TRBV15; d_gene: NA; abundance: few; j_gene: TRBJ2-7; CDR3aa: CATSRTDLLSSYEQYF; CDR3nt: TGTGCCACCAGCAGGACAGACTTACTTAGCTCCTACGAGCAGTACTTC
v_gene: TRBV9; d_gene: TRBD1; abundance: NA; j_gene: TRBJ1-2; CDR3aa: CASSQGQNYGYTF; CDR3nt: TGTGCCAGCAGCCAGGGACAGAACTATGGCTACACCTTC
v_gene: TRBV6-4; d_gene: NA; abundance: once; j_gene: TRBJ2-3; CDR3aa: CASSPGQPDTQYF; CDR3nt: TGTGCCAGCAGCCCAGGACAGCCAGATACGCAGTATTTT
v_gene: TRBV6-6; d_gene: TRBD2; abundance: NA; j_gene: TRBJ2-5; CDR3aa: CASRDLLAADPAAQYF; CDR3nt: TGTGCCAGCAGGGACCTACTAGCGGCCGACCCCGCGGCCCAGTACTTC
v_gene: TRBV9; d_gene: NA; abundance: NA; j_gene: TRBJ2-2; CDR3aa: CASSVGGLGTGELFF; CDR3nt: TGTGCCAGCAGCGTAGGGGGACTGGGCACCGGGGAGCTGTTTTTT
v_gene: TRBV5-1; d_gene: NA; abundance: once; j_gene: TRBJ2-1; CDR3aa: CASSSVLSGVGNEQFF; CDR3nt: TGCGCCAGCAGCTCAGTTCTCTCAGGGGTCGGCAATGAGCAGTTCTTC
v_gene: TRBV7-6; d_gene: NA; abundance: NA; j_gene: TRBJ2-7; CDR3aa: CASSLAWTVLPYEQYF; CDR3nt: TGTGCCAGCAGCTTAGCGTGGACAGTCCTTCCCTACGAGCAGTACTTC
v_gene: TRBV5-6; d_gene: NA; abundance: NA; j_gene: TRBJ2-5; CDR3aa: CASSLDVAEETQYF; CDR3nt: TGTGCCAGCAGCTTGGACGTGGCGGAAGAGACCCAGTACTTC
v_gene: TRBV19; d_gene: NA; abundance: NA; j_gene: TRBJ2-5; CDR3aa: CATHTTGGETQYF; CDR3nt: TGTGCCACGCACACCACGGGGGGCGAGACCCAGTACTTC
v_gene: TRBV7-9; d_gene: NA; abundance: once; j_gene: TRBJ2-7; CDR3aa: CASSRGGGEYEQYF; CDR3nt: TGTGCCAGCAGCCGAGGAGGGGGGGAGTACGAGCAGTACTTC
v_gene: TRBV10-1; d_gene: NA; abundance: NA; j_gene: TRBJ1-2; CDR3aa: CASSETGFGGYTF; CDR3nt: TGCGCCAGCAGTGAGACCGGTTTCGGTGGCTACACCTTC
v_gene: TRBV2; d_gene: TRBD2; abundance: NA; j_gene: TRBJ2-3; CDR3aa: CASGGSSGYTDTQYF; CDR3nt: TGTGCCAGCGGCGGCTCTAGCGGGTACACAGATACGCAGTATTTT
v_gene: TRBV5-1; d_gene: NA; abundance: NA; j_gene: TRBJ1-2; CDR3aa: CASSSTGPNGYTF; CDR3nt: TGCGCCAGCAGCTCTACAGGGCCGAATGGCTACACCTTC
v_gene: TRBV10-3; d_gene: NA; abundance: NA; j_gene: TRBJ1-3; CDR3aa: CAIRTTGSGNTIYF; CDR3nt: TGTGCCATCAGAACTACAGGGTCAGGAAACACCATATATTTT
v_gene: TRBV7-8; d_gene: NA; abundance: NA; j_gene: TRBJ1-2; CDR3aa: CASSLRRTDYGYTF; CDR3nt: TGTGCCAGCAGCTTACGCAGGACAGACTATGGCTACACCTTC
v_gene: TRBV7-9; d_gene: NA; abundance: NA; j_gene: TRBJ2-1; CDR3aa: CASSQNPDPGQFF; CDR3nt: TGTGCCAGCAGTCAGAACCCCGATCCAGGGCAGTTCTTC
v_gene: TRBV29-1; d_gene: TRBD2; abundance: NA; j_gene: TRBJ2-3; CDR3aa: CSVEASGTSTDTQYF; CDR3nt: TGCAGCGTTGAAGCTAGCGGTACTAGCACAGATACGCAGTATTTT
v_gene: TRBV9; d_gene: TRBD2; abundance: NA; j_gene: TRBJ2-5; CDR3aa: CASSVEAGGLQETQYF; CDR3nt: TGTGCCAGCAGCGTAGAGGCGGGGGGCCTCCAAGAGACCCAGTACTTC
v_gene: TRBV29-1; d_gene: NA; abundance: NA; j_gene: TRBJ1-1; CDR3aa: CSALIYSGMTTEAFF; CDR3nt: TGCAGCGCCCTTATCTATAGCGGAATGACCACTGAAGCTTTCTTT
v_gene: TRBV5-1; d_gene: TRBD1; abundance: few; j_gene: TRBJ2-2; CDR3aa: CASSLQTGAGELFF; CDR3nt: TGCGCCAGCAGCTTACAAACAGGGGCCGGGGAGCTGTTTTTT
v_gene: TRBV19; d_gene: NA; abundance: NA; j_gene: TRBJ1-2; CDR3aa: CASSIFPTAFTF; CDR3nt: TGTGCCAGTAGTATATTCCCCACCGCGTTCACCTTC
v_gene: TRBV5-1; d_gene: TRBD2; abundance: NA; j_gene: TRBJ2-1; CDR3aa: CASSPGGLANEQFF; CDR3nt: TGCGCCAGCAGCCCGGGTGGACTAGCCAATGAGCAGTTCTTC
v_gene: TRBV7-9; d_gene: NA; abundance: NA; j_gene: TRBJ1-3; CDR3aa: CASSLAGSTSGNTIYF; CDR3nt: TGTGCCAGCAGCTTAGCGGGCAGTACCTCTGGAAACACCATATATTTT
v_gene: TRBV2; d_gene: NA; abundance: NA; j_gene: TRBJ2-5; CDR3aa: CASSPLVGRLQETQYF; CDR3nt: TGTGCCAGCAGTCCACTAGTCGGTCGGTTACAAGAGACCCAGTACTTC
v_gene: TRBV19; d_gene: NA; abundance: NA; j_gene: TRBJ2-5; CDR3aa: CASSMGQGGLARETQYF; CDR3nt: TGTGCCAGTAGTATGGGACAGGGCGGACTAGCGCGGGAGACCCAGTACTTC